These 32 T cell receptor beta chains share one sample of origin, sequenced in a study of technical replicates of blood from a handful of donors. Method: immunoSEQ multiplex PCR; TCRdb's copy keeps in-frame clones and lacks some. The table records several thousand clones, 90% of them present only once. What was sequenced was PBMCs. These receptors all come from a human donor in good health.

The rearrangement uses TRBV4-2 and TRBJ1-4; D is unclear. Deletions cut 0 bases from V and 14 bases from J, with 22 bases between. Germline V lookup: CDR1 LGHNA, CDR2 YNFKEQ. The CDR3 is made up of 16 amino acids. CDR3 in DNA: TGTGCCAGCAGCCAAGAGATGGATAGGAACAGTCTTCCCCTGTTTTTT. Its translation: CASSQEMDRNSLPLFF.

The V gene is TRBV6-5, the J gene TRBJ1-2; D is perhaps TRBD1 (6 bases). Between the trimmed V and J ends, which lost 2 bases and 4 bases, there was a span of 14 bases. CDR1 MNHEY and CDR2 SVGAGI come from the germline V gene. The CDR3 length is 15 residues. As DNA, the CDR3 is TGTGCCAGCAGTTACCCCACGACAGGCGGCTATGGCTACACCTTC. Protein sequence: CASSYPTTGGYGYTF.

The rearrangement links TRBV6-1 to TRBJ1-5; no reliable D call. CDR3 length equals 15 residues. Trimming took off 3 bases at V and 0 bases at J, with 9 bases between the two ends. Germline CDR1 is MNHNS and CDR2 is SASEGT. CDR3 in DNA: TGTGCCAGCAGTGATGGGCAGACTAGCAATCAGCCCCAGCATTTT. It yields the protein CASSDGQTSNQPQHF.

The chain recombines TRBV5-1 with TRBJ2-2; perhaps TRBD2 as D (7 bases). Germline CDR1 reads SGHRS; CDR2 reads YFSETQ. V lost 4 bases and J 4 bases, leaving 14 bases between the germline ends. The CDR3 consists of 15 residues. The CDR3 DNA reads TGCGCCAGCAGCACCGGACTAGGGGGCACCGGGGAGCTGTTTTTT. Its translation: CASSTGLGGTGELFF.

The V call is TRBV18, the J call TRBJ1-2, with 10 bases lining up with TRBD1. CDR3 length: 16 amino acids. V dropped 3 bases and J dropped 6; count of bases not matched to a gene: 10. Germline V CDR1 and CDR2: KGHSH, LQKENI. Written as DNA, the CDR3 is TGTGCCAGCTCACCGCTTAGGGGGACAGGGGAAAATGGCTACACCTTC. Translation: CASSPLRGTGENGYTF.

V and J are TRBV10-2 and TRBJ2-2; TRBD1 might be the D (5 bases). V lost 6 bases to trimming and J lost 7 bases, with 12 bases between them. The CDR3 loop spans 13 amino acids. Per germline, CDR1 WSHSY and CDR2 SAAADI. CDR3 sequence reads: CASRTVSVGELFF. The CDR3, as DNA: TGCGCCAGCAGGACAGTTTCCGTCGGGGAGCTGTTTTTT.

The chain is built from TRBV19 and TRBJ1-3; perhaps TRBD1 as D (6 bases). The V and J ends lost 7 bases and 0 bases respectively, with 10 bases between them. The CDR3 totals 14 residues. Germline CDR1 LNHDA, CDR2 SQIVND (reference sequence). CDR3 sequence: CASTPQGSGNTIYF. The CDR3 DNA reads as TGTGCCAGTACCCCACAGGGCTCTGGAAACACCATATATTTT.

This clone was found once. The J gene is TRBJ2-2, the V gene TRBV2, with D possibly matching TRBD1 (5 bases). This CDR3 is built from 18 residues. Trimming took 3 bases from V and 5 from J, leaving 22 bases between them. Germline CDR1 SNHLY, CDR2 FYNNEI. The CDR3 bases are TGTGCCAGCAGTGATATGCCCTCGGCGGCCAGGGCTACCGGGGAGCTGTTTTTT. This encodes CASSDMPSAARATGELFF.

This chain links TRBV29-1 with TRBJ2-3, with TRBD2 identical over 11 bases. In germline, CDR1 is SQVTM, CDR2 ANQGSEA. Trimming cost V 7 bases and J 0 bases; bases outside gene matches: 3. The CDR3 runs to 14 residues. The CDR3 loop is CSARTSGSTDTQYF. The CDR3 DNA is TGCAGCGCCCGGACTAGCGGGAGCACAGATACGCAGTATTTT.

This rearrangement joins TRBV11-3 to TRBJ2-1; 7 bases are shared with TRBD2. The CDR3 contains 15 residues. V dropped 1 base and J dropped 7; count of bases not matched to a gene: 7. Germline V gene sequence: CDR1 SGHNT, CDR2 YENEEA. Here the CDR3 reads CASSLVAGVVNEQFF. The CDR3 DNA follows: TGTGCCAGCAGCTTAGTCGCGGGAGTGGTAAATGAGCAGTTCTTC.

The chain joins TRBV2 to TRBJ2-3, with D possibly TRBD2 on 6 matching bases. The CDR3 is 15 amino acids. V was trimmed by 8 bases and J by 1 base, leaving 16 bases between them. Per germline, CDR1 SNHLY and CDR2 FYNNEI. The CDR3 sequence is CASQDPSGGTDTQYF. The CDR3 DNA sequence: TGTGCCAGCCAGGACCCTTCGGGAGGCACAGATACGCAGTATTTT.

A remark on this clone: At one of its ends the junction is not consistent with the germline gene, which may arise from a read error. The J gene is TRBJ1-2, the V gene TRBV13, with 7 bases matching TRBD1. This CDR3 is built from 12 residues. Germline loops: CDR1 PRHDT, CDR2 FYEKMQ (reference sequence). Here the CDR3 reads CASSLAGTDIFF. The CDR3 bases are TGTGCCAGCAGCTTGGCCGGGACAGACATTTTCTTC.

The chain carries TRBV30 and TRBJ1-1; D is perhaps TRBD1 (6 bases). V dropped 5 bases and J dropped 7 bases, with 14 bases sitting between them. The CDR3 loop spans 12 amino acids. Germline CDR1 reads GTSNPN; CDR2 reads SVGIG (reference sequence). The CDR3 DNA sequence: TGTGCCTGGGGCAGGGGACCACTTGAAGCTTTCTTT. Encoded protein: CAWGRGPLEAFF.

This chain uses TRBV7-6 with TRBJ1-2; D call uncertain. V lost 4 bases, J lost 0 bases, and 6 bases lay in between. Germline-derived CDR1 and CDR2 are SGHVS and FNYEAQ. This CDR3 has 13 amino acids. The CDR3 DNA follows: TGTGCCAGCAGCTCGTCCTCTAACTATGGCTACACCTTC. Residues: CASSSSSNYGYTF.

The J gene is TRBJ1-2, the V gene TRBV6-5; the match to TRBD1 covers 10 bases. Germline V lookup: CDR1 MNHEY, CDR2 SVGAGI. With V trimmed by 5 bases and J by 6 bases, 9 bases remained unmatched. This CDR3 comprises 15 residues. CDR3 sequence: CASSQPTGGADGYTF. The CDR3 DNA reads as TGTGCCAGCAGTCAACCGACAGGGGGCGCCGATGGCTACACCTTC.

The chain recombines TRBV4-2 with TRBJ2-7; the match to TRBD2 covers 9 bases. Germline values: CDR1 LGHNA, CDR2 YNFKEQ. The J segment lost 3 bases and the V segment lost 0 bases, leaving 15 bases of the junction unmatched. This CDR3 region has 19 residues. CDR3: CASSQEELAGPLGIYEQYF. As DNA, the CDR3 is TGTGCCAGCAGCCAAGAAGAACTAGCGGGTCCCCTTGGGATCTACGAGCAGTACTTC.

The chain joins TRBV5-1 to TRBJ2-7; D is perhaps TRBD2 (5 bases). V lost 0 bases and J 0 bases, leaving 13 bases between the germline ends. Germline-derived CDR1 and CDR2 are SGHRS and YFSETQ. The CDR3 runs to 16 residues. DNA of the CDR3: TGCGCCAGCAGCTTGGCTTCCAGCCTAGCCTCCTACGAGCAGTACTTC. Encoded protein: CASSLASSLASYEQYF.

This clone has only a few counts. This sequence joins TRBV2 and TRBJ2-7, with 7 nucleotides matching TRBD1. Looked up from germline, CDR1 is SNHLY and CDR2 is FYNNEI. Unmatched junction bases numbered 8, after V lost 6 bases and J lost 3 bases. The CDR3 runs 14 residues. The CDR3 region is CASSTRGQIYEQYF. In DNA form, the CDR3 reads TGTGCCAGCAGCACTCGGGGACAGATCTACGAGCAGTACTTC.

The rearrangement links TRBV21-1 to TRBJ1-1; TRBD1 is taken as the D call from the table, unchecked against the DNA. TRBV21-1 is an annotated pseudogene. The CDR3 runs 12 residues. In DNA form, the CDR3 reads TGTGCCAGCAGCAAAGCGGGGCAGGAAGCTTTCTTT. It encodes CASSKAGQEAFF.

The V and J genes are TRBV6-1 and TRBJ1-6; 8 positions agree with TRBD1. CDR3 length: 16 amino acids. Germline V gene data show CDR1 as MNHNS and CDR2 as SASEGT. Trimming removed 4 bases from V and 5 bases from J; junction bases left unmatched: 7. Here the CDR3 reads CASSAPGGLNNSPLHF. In DNA, the CDR3 is TGTGCCAGCAGTGCCCCAGGGGGCCTAAATAATTCACCCCTCCACTTT.

V is TRBV30 and J is TRBJ1-5; D is uncertain. The length of the CDR3 is 13 residues. V gave up 2 bases and J gave up 1 base, with 6 bases separating them. The germline V gene encodes CDR1 GTSNPN and CDR2 SVGIG (reference sequence). CDR3 coding DNA: TGTGCCTGGAGTTTATTGAGCAATCAGCCCCAGCATTTT. Translating it yields CAWSLLSNQPQHF.

The rearrangement links TRBV27 to TRBJ2-5; 14 bases fit TRBD2. In germline, CDR1 is MNHEY, CDR2 SMNVEV (reference sequence). The CDR3 spans 18 residues. Trimming removed 7 bases from V and 4 bases from J; junction bases left unmatched: 14. CDR3 in amino acids: CASTQFPGTSGSSETQYF. CDR3 bases: TGTGCCAGCACCCAATTCCCCGGGACTAGCGGGAGTTCAGAGACCCAGTACTTC.

This chain connects TRBV21-1 to TRBJ2-1; TRBD2, the table's D call, lacks a check against the DNA. TRBV21-1 is a pseudogene. CDR3 size: 17 residues. CDR3 in amino acids: CASSKGRTSSRENEQFF. CDR3 nucleotide sequence: TGTGCCAGCAGCAAGGGCCGGACTAGTTCGCGGGAGAATGAGCAGTTCTTC.

V and J are TRBV21-1 and TRBJ2-3; TRBD2 was called by the table and not checked on the DNA. TRBV21-1 is deemed a pseudogene. The CDR3 contains 14 residues. CDR3 nucleotide sequence: TGTGCCAGCAGTGGAGGGAGGGGCACAGATACGCAGTATTTT. Encoded protein: CASSGGRGTDTQYF.

The chain combines TRBV19 with TRBJ2-7, with TRBD2 as a possible D gene (6 bases). Between the trimmed V and J ends, which lost 7 bases and 4 bases, there was a span of 17 bases. This CDR3 has 14 residues. Germline-derived CDR1 and CDR2 are LNHDA and SQIVND (reference sequence). The CDR3 DNA sequence: TGTGCCAGTACCATCGGCTTGGGGAGGTACGAGCAGTACTTC. Its protein is CASTIGLGRYEQYF.

V usage is TRBV5-5 and J usage is TRBJ2-5; 7 nucleotides align to TRBD1. V dropped 6 bases and J dropped 1; count of bases not matched to a gene: 9. Germline loops: CDR1 SGHKS, CDR2 YYEKEE (reference sequence). The CDR3 has 15 amino acids. The CDR3 sequence is CASTKQQGIQETQYF. CDR3 coding DNA: TGTGCCAGCACAAAACAACAGGGGATCCAAGAGACCCAGTACTTC.

The chain is built from TRBV29-1 and TRBJ2-5, with D possibly matching TRBD2 (6 bases). The V gene's germline CDR1 is SQVTM and CDR2 ANQGSEA. This CDR3 has 16 amino acids. Deletions cut 4 bases from V and 2 bases from J, with 20 bases between. CDR3 residues: CSVGPPSLASQETQYF. CDR3 in DNA: TGCAGCGTTGGCCCCCCCTCACTAGCCTCACAAGAGACCCAGTACTTC.

The rearrangement links TRBV27 to TRBJ2-1; TRBD2 matches 9 bases. The germline gives CDR1 MNHEY, CDR2 SMNVEV (reference sequence). The CDR3 totals 15 residues. Unmatched junction bases numbered 2, after V lost 3 bases and J lost 2 bases. The CDR3, as DNA: TGTGCCAGCAGTTTTGCGGGAGGGCCCTACAATGAGCAGTTCTTC. It translates to CASSFAGGPYNEQFF.

The V and J genes are TRBV30 and TRBJ1-1; D might be TRBD1 (6 bases). V was shortened by 3 bases and J by 4 bases, with 15 bases between the two germline ends. The length of the CDR3 is 14 residues. The germline V gene has CDR1 GTSNPN and CDR2 SVGIG (reference sequence). CDR3 DNA: TGTGCCTGGAGGGATAAAGGGGGACCCACTGAAGCTTTCTTT. Translated, it gives CAWRDKGGPTEAFF. Supplemented by reference TRBV30 and TRBJ1-1, the full variable domain reads SQTIHQWPATLVQPVGSPLSLECTVEGTSNPNLYWYRQAAGRGLQLLFYSVGIGQISSEVPQNLSASRPQDRQFILSSKKLLLSDSGFYLCAWRDKGGPTEAFFGQGTRLTVV.

The chain joins TRBV5-1 to TRBJ1-1; TRBD1 matches at 9 bases. Losses at the gene ends were 4 bases for V and 2 bases for J; bases not matched to a gene: 6. Germline V CDR1 and CDR2: SGHRS, YFSETQ. CDR3 length: 15 residues. The CDR3 here is CASSVDRGVNTEAFF. Written as DNA, the CDR3 is TGCGCCAGCAGCGTCGACAGGGGGGTCAACACTGAAGCTTTCTTT.

J is TRBJ1-5 and V is TRBV30; D remains ambiguous. Germline V lookup: CDR1 GTSNPN, CDR2 SVGIG (reference sequence). The V end lost 4 bases, the J end lost 0 bases, and 13 bases lay between the germline ends. This CDR3 is 15 amino acids long. The DNA for the CDR3 is TGTGCCTGGACCGCGGGATCCCATAGCAATCAGCCCCAGCATTTT. It codes for CAWTAGSHSNQPQHF.

The chain combines TRBV5-1 with TRBJ2-3; possible D gene TRBD2, 5 bases. V dropped 2 bases and J dropped 9 bases, with 13 bases sitting between them. CDR1 is SGHRS and CDR2 is YFSETQ in the germline V gene. CDR3 length: 13 residues. CDR3 residues: CASSFDGGSTQYF. The CDR3 bases are TGCGCCAGCAGCTTTGACGGCGGGTCCACGCAGTATTTT.